This TCR beta chain came from a study of T cells in Graves' hyperthyroidism and ophthalmopathy. This clonotype came up once. RNA transcripts yielded amplified TCR beta CDR3 regions. A set of HTBI primers served as the primers for a first-round RT-PCR of the TCR CDR3. One entry per CDR3 protein results from TCRdb running MiXCR on the multiplex PCR reads. The sample includes around 500,000 distinct CDR3 sequences, 14% of them seen just once. There are 14 residues in the CDR3. CDR1 and CDR2 from the germline V gene are LGHDT and YNNKEL (reference sequence). V was clipped by 4 bases and J by 4 bases, with 14 bases between them.

This receptor was obtained from a woman in her 40s with Graves' hyperthyroidism. The J gene is TRBJ2-7, the V gene TRBV3-1, with D perhaps TRBD1 (5 bases). Sequenced: blood. The CDR3 protein is CASSLPTAPYEQYF. In DNA form, the CDR3 reads TGTGCCAGCAGCCTCCCGACAGCCCCTTACGAGCAGTACTTC.